This T cell receptor (beta chain) was sequenced in a study of T-cell memory formation after mild COVID-19. Overall study: Largely donor-specific TCR clusters were found. Study-level findings and limits: Memory sampled before infection contained some responding clones, suggesting cross-reactive memory joined. In second-wave clones peaking day 37, SARS-CoV-2 specificity remained unconfirmed.

Employing constant-segment primers, 5'RACE generated TCR alpha and TCR beta cDNA libraries bearing sample barcodes and UMIs. MiXCR, run by TCRdb on the 5' RACE reads, gives a single entry per CDR3 protein. This sample has 400,000 to 500,000 distinct CDR3 sequences, with roughly 20% found just once. In its sample, this clonotype was seen many times. What it binds is unknown. Source material: PBMCs or a T cell subset sorted from them (not recorded which). This receptor was identified in an adult woman who had mild COVID-19 (a few samples of this study predate the infection). Cell type and time point are not known.

The CDR3 here is CASRATANEQFF. In nucleotides, the CDR3 is TGTGCCAGCAGGGCTACTGCCAATGAGCAGTTCTTC. This chain joins TRBV12-3 or TRBV12-4 and TRBJ2-1; D remains unclear. The V and J ends lost 6 bases and 6 bases respectively, with 9 bases between them. The CDR3 loop spans 12 amino acids.